These T cell receptor beta chains were read from a single sample in a study of T cell responses to AZD1222 COVID-19 vaccine. Assay used: immunoSEQ multiplex PCR; TCRdb lists only in-frame clones, some missing. The data show about 57,000 clones, approximately 85% seen once. Source: peripheral blood, taken on day 0 of AZD1222 vaccination. These receptors were taken from an adult in good health. Each CDR3 is given with its conserved first and last residue. D genes are given only for firm matches. Rows give clone size only sometimes, using once, few, many, or a class for an expanded clone.

v_call	d_call	clone_size	j_call	cdr3_nt	cdr3_aa
TRBV6-2/TRBV6-3	-	-	TRBJ1-1	TGTGCCAGCAGCCAAAGCAGGGGACTCACTGAAGCTTTCTTT	CASSQSRGLTEAFF
TRBV5-6	TRBD1	-	TRBJ1-2	TGTGCCAGCAGCTTATCGGGACAGAGGGATGGCTACACCTTC	CASSLSGQRDGYTF
TRBV6-5	-	-	TRBJ1-2	TGTGCCAGCGGAAGGGGTCGGACCCCCTATGGCTACACCTTC	CASGRGRTPYGYTF
TRBV3-1/TRBV3-2	-	-	TRBJ2-5	TGTGCCAGCAGCCCGGAGTCCTATCAAGAGACCCAGTACTTC	CASSPESYQETQYF
TRBV27	-	-	TRBJ1-6	TGTGCCAGCAGTCCCTTCCCCCGCAGAAGCTCCTATAATTCACCCCTCCACTTT	CASSPFPRRSSYNSPLHF
TRBV12-3/TRBV12-4	TRBD1	-	TRBJ1-5	TGTGCCAGCAGGCCCACAGGGGATCAGCCCCAGCATTTT	CASRPTGDQPQHF
TRBV9	-	few	TRBJ1-2	TGTGCCAGCAGCGTAGTTTCGGGTCATGGCTACACCTTC	CASSVVSGHGYTF
TRBV18	-	-	TRBJ1-5	TGTGCCAGCTCACTAAAGGGAAATCAGCCCCAGCATTTT	CASSLKGNQPQHF
TRBV27	-	-	TRBJ1-2	TGTGCCAGCAGCCGAAAATCTTCTGGGCGTGGCTACACCTTC	CASSRKSSGRGYTF
TRBV28	TRBD1	-	TRBJ1-5	TGTGCCAGCAGTTTAGGTTCGACAGGGAATAATCAGCCCCAGCATTTT	CASSLGSTGNNQPQHF
TRBV2	TRBD1	-	TRBJ1-2	TGTGCCAGCGTTGGGACAGACTACTATGGCTACACCTTC	CASVGTDYYGYTF
TRBV5-1	TRBD1	-	TRBJ1-2	TGCGCCAGCAGCCCTAGGGGGCGCGATAATCACTATGGCTACACCTTC	CASSPRGRDNHYGYTF
TRBV6-5	-	once	TRBJ1-4	TGTGCCAGCAGGAACTGGGTAACTAATGAAAAACTGTTTTTT	CASRNWVTNEKLFF
TRBV30	-	-	TRBJ2-7	TGTGCCTGGGCTGGACAGTACGAGCAGTACTTC	CAWAGQYEQYF
TRBV3-1/TRBV3-2	-	-	TRBJ2-4	TGTGCCAGCAGCCGACCCGAGGCCCCCATTCAGTACTTC	CASSRPEAPIQYF
TRBV6-1	-	-	TRBJ2-2	TGTGCCAGCAGTGACGAGGGTTTCGTTTCCAGGGAGCTGTTTTTT	CASSDEGFVSRELFF
TRBV28	-	-	TRBJ1-5	TGTGCCAGCACAACCGGGGGGTCTGTCAATCAGCCCCAGCATTTT	CASTTGGSVNQPQHF
TRBV19	-	-	TRBJ1-2	TGTGCCAGTAAGAGGACGGGGGTCGGGGACTATGGCTACACCTTC	CASKRTGVGDYGYTF
TRBV3-1/TRBV3-2	-	-	TRBJ2-3	TGTGCCAGCGGGGTAGGCAGGGCCACAGATACGCAGTATTTT	CASGVGRATDTQYF
TRBV9	-	once	TRBJ1-3	TGTGCCAGCAGCGGTGGGGGAGAATCTGGAAACACCATATATTTT	CASSGGGESGNTIYF
TRBV9	-	-	TRBJ2-3	TGTGCCAGCAGCGTAGTAGGCAGGGTGAGCACAGATACGCAGTATTTT	CASSVVGRVSTDTQYF
TRBV19	TRBD1	-	TRBJ2-3	TGTGCCAGCCGGGACAGGGCGTATACTAGCACAGATACGCAGTATTTT	CASRDRAYTSTDTQYF
TRBV3-1/TRBV3-2	-	-	TRBJ2-6	TGTGCCAGCAGCCGTTCTGGGGCCAACGTCCTGACTTTC	CASSRSGANVLTF
TRBV19	-	-	TRBJ1-5	TGTGCCAGTAGTGACCCGGGACGGGGTCAGCCCCAGCATTTT	CASSDPGRGQPQHF
TRBV9	-	-	TRBJ2-2	TGTGCCAGCAGTGGGGGCCTCGGGTACACCGGGGAGCTGTTTTTT	CASSGGLGYTGELFF
TRBV19	-	once	TRBJ1-5	TGTGCCAGTAGTATTCGCAGGGAGAGCAATCAGCCCCAGCATTTT	CASSIRRESNQPQHF
TRBV19	-	-	TRBJ1-5	TGTGCCAGTAGTATACTGGCAGTCTATAGCAATCAGCCCCAGCATTTT	CASSILAVYSNQPQHF
TRBV5-4	TRBD2	-	TRBJ2-1	TGTGCCAGCAGCTTACTAGCGGGGGGTTACAATGAGCAGTTCTTC	CASSLLAGGYNEQFF
TRBV5-6	-	-	TRBJ2-2	TGTGCCAGCAGGAAGACTTTGAACACCGGGGAGCTGTTTTTT	CASRKTLNTGELFF
TRBV6-5	-	-	TRBJ1-1	TGTGCCAGCAGGTACGCCGGGGCTGAAGCTTTCTTT	CASRYAGAEAFF
TRBV7-3	-	-	TRBJ2-3	TGTGCCAGCAGCAGAGGGGCTATGGATACGCAGTATTTT	CASSRGAMDTQYF
TRBV2	-	-	TRBJ1-2	TGTGCCAGCAGTGCGGACCAACTTTATGGCTACACCTTC	CASSADQLYGYTF
TRBV11-2	-	-	TRBJ2-5	TGTGCCAGCAGCTTATGGGGAGCGGAGACCCAGTACTTC	CASSLWGAETQYF
TRBV9	-	-	TRBJ1-1	TGTGCCAGCAGCGTATCCCAGAACACTGAAGCTTTCTTT	CASSVSQNTEAFF
TRBV7-3	-	-	TRBJ1-1	TGTGCCAGCAGCCAGTTCTCCCTGAACACTGAAGCTTTCTTT	CASSQFSLNTEAFF
TRBV3-1/TRBV3-2	-	-	TRBJ2-7	TGTGCCAGCAGCCTGACGAACGAGCAGTACTTC	CASSLTNEQYF
TRBV2	TRBD1	-	TRBJ2-7	TGTGCCAGCATACTGGGGGACAGCTCCTACGAGCAGTACTTC	CASILGDSSYEQYF
TRBV9	TRBD1	-	TRBJ1-3	TGTGCCAGCAGCGTAGCAGGGGGCACTGGAAACACCATATATTTT	CASSVAGGTGNTIYF
TRBV6-6	-	-	TRBJ2-3	TGTGCCATCCGTGGGGGGTCCGCAGATACGCAGTATTTT	CAIRGGSADTQYF
TRBV7-6	-	-	TRBJ2-7	TGTGCCAGCAGCTTAGGAAGGACCGAAAGGGGAACCAACGAGCAGTACTTC	CASSLGRTERGTNEQYF
TRBV6-5	TRBD1	-	TRBJ1-2	TGTGCCAGCAGTTCCCGACAGGGTCATAACTATGGCTACACCTTC	CASSSRQGHNYGYTF